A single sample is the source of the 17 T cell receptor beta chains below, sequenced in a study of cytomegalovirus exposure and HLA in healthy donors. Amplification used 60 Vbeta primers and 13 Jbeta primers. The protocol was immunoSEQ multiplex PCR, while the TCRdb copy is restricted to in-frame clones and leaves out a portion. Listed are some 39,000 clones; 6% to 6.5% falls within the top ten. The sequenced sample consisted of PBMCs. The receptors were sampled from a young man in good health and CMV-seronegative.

The CDR3 nucleotides read TGTGCCAGCAGCTTAATAGACTATGGCTACACCTTC. It yields the protein CASSLIDYGYTF. The chain uses TRBV7-9 and TRBJ1-2; D ambiguous. V gave up 2 bases and J gave up 3 bases, with 4 bases separating them. The CDR3 is made up of 12 amino acids. Germline V CDR1 and CDR2: SEHNR, FQNEAQ (reference sequence).

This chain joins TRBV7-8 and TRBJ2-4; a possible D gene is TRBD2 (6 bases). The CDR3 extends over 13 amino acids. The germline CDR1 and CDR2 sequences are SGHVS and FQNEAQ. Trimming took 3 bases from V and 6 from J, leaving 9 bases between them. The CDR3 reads CASSFVSGNIQYF. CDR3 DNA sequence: TGTGCCAGCAGCTTCGTTAGCGGAAACATTCAGTACTTC.

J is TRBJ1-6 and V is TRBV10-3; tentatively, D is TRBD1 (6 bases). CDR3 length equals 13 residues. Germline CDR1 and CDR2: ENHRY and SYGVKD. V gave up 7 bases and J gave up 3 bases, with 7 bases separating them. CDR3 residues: CAINRDYNSPLHF. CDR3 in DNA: TGTGCCATCAACAGGGACTATAATTCACCCCTCCACTTT.

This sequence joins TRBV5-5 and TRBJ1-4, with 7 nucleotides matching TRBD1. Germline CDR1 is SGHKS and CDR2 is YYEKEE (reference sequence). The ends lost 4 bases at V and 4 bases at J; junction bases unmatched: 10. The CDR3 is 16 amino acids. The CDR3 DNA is TGTGCCAGCAGCCCCCCAGGGGGGCAGCGTAATGAAAAACTGTTTTTT. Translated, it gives CASSPPGGQRNEKLFF.

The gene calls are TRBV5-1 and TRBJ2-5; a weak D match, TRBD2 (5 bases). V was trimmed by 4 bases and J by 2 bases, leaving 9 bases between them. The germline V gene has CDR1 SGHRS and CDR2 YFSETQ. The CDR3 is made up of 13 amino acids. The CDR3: CASSPDSQETQYF. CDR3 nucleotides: TGCGCCAGCAGCCCGGACTCTCAAGAGACCCAGTACTTC.

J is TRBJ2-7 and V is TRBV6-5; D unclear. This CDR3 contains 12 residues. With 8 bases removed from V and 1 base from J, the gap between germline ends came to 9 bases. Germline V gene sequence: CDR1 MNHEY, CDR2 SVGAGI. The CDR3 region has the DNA TGTGCCAGCGGTTTCAGGTCCTACGAGCAGTACTTC. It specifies CASGFRSYEQYF.

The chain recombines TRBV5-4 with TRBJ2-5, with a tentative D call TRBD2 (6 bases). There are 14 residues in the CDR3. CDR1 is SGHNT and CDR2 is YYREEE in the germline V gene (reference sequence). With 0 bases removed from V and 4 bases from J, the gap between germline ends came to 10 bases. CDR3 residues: CASSLGGGGETQYF. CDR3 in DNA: TGTGCCAGCAGCTTGGGGGGAGGCGGAGAGACCCAGTACTTC.

The CDR3 DNA reads TGTGCCAGCTCACCACTTACTGCGAACACCGGGGAGCTGTTTTTT. Encoded protein: CASSPLTANTGELFF. The chain combines TRBV18 with TRBJ2-2, with no clear D. Trimming stripped 1 base from V and 0 bases from J, with 6 bases between. Germline loops: CDR1 KGHSH, CDR2 LQKENI. This CDR3 is 15 amino acids long.

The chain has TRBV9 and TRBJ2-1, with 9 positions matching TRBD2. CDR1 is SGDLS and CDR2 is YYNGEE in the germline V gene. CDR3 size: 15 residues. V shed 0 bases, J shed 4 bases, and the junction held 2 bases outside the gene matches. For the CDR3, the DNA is TGTGCCAGCAGCGTAGGCGGGGGGGTATACAATGAGCAGTTCTTC. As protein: CASSVGGGVYNEQFF.

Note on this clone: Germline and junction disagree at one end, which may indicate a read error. The CDR3 DNA follows: TGTGCCAGCAGCCCCGGGGGTAGCGGGGCGAGGTTC. Its translation is CASSPGGSGARF. The V call is TRBV11-2, the J call TRBJ2-4; TRBD2 matches at 8 bases. The length of the CDR3 is 12 residues. CDR1 and CDR2 from the germline V gene are SGHAT and FQNNGV.

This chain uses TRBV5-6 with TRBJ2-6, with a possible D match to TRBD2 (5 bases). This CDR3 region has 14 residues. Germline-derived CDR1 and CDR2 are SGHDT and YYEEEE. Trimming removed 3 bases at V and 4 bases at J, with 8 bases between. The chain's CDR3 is CASSSGVGANVLTF. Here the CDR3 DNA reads TGTGCCAGCAGCTCCGGGGTCGGGGCCAACGTCCTGACTTTC.

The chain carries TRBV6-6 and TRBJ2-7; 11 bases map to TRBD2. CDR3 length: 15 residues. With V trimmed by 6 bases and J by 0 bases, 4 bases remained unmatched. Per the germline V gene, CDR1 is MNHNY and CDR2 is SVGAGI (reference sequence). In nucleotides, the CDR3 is TGTGCCAGCAGCCTCACTAGCGGGAGCTCCTACGAGCAGTACTTC. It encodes CASSLTSGSSYEQYF.

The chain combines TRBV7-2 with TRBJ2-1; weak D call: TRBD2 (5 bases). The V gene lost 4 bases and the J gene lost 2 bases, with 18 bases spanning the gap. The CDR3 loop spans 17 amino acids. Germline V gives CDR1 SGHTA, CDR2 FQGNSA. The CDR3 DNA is TGTGCCAGCAGCTGGGCCGGTGGTAGCGTCGCCTACAATGAGCAGTTCTTC. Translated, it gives CASSWAGGSVAYNEQFF. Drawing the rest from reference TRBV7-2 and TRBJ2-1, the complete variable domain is GAGVSQSPSNKVTEKGKDVELRCDPISGHTALYWYRQSLGQGLEFLIYFQGNSAPDKSGLPSDRFSAERTGGSVSTLTIQRTQQEDSAVYLCASSWAGGSVAYNEQFFGPGTRLTVL.

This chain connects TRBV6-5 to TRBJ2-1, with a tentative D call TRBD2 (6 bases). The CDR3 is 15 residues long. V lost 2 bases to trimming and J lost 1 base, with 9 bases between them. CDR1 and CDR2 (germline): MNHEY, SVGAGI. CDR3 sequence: CASSYEAGSYNEQFF. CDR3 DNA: TGTGCCAGCAGTTACGAGGCGGGGTCCTACAATGAGCAGTTCTTC.

CDR3 DNA sequence: TGTGCCAGCAGCCAGTCTCCGGGAGGGCTCAAGTTCTTC. Protein: CASSQSPGGLKFF. The J gene is TRBJ2-1, the V gene TRBV14; 8 positions match TRBD2. V was clipped by 3 bases and J by 14 bases; unmatched bases: 9. This CDR3 region has 13 residues. Germline-derived CDR1 and CDR2 are SGHDN and FVKESK.

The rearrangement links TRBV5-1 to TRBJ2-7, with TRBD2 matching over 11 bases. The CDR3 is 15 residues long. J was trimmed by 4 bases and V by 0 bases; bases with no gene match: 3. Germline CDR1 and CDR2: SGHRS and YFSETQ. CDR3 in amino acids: CASSLASGRIYEQYF. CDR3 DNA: TGCGCCAGCAGCTTGGCTAGCGGGAGGATATACGAGCAGTACTTC.

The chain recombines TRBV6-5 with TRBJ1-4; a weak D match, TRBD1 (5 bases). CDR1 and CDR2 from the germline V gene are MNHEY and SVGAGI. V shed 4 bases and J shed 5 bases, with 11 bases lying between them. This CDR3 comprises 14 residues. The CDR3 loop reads CASSSQGQNEKLFF. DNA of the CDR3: TGTGCCAGCAGTTCCCAGGGCCAGAATGAAAAACTGTTTTTT.